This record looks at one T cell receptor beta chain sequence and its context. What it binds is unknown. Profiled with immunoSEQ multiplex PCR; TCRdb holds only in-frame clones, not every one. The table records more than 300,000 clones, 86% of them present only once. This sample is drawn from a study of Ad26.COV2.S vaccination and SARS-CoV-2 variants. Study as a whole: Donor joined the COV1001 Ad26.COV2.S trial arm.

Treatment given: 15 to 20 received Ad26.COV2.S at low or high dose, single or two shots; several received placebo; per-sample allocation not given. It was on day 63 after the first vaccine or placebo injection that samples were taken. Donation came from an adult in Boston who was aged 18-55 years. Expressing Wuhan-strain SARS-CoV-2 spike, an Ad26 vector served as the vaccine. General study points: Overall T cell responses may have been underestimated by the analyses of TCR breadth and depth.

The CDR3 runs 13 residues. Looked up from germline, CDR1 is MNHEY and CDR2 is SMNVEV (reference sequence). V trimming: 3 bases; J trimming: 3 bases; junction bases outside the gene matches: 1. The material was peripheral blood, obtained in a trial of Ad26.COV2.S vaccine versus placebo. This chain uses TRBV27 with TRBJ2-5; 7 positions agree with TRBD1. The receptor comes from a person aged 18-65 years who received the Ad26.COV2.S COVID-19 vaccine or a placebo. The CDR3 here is CASSFDREETQYF. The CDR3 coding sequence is TGTGCCAGCAGTTTCGACAGGGAAGAGACCCAGTACTTC.